The rows below give T cell receptor beta chains drawn from one sample of a study of memory CD4+ T cells and cytomegalovirus serostatus. Using immunoSEQ multiplex PCR, the repertoire was profiled, and TCRdb retains in-frame clones only, with some absent. The sample yields some 45,000 clones, approximately 81% seen once. The sequencing input was memory CD4+ T cells from blood. These receptors were collected from an adult in good health and CMV-seropositive. Both conserved end residues are part of each CDR3. D genes are given only for firm matches. Clone sizes are given selectively: once, few, many, or a class where the clone is expanded.

.	TRBV5-1	TRBJ2-2	TRBD2	TGCGCCAGCAGCTTGCTAGCGGGGGGGTCGAACACCGGGGAGCTGTTTTTT	CASSLLAGGSNTGELFF
.	TRBV5-1	TRBJ2-5	.	TGCGCCAGCAGCTTGGACCTGACGGCGGAGACCCAGTACTTC	CASSLDLTAETQYF
.	TRBV5-6	TRBJ1-4	.	TGTGCCAGCAGCCCAACAGGGTACGAAAAACTGTTTTTT	CASSPTGYEKLFF
.	TRBV5-4	TRBJ2-5	TRBD2	TGTGCCAGCAGCTTGGGCGGGGGGTACCAAGAGACCCAGTACTTC	CASSLGGGYQETQYF
.	TRBV6-5	TRBJ1-5	.	TGTGCCAGCAGTTACTGGGGCCGGGAAAGCAATCAGCCCCAGCATTTT	CASSYWGRESNQPQHF
few	TRBV5-1	TRBJ1-1	.	TGCGCCAGCAGTCCAGGGGTAAACACTGAAGCTTTCTTT	CASSPGVNTEAFF
.	TRBV7-3	TRBJ2-2	.	TGTGCCAGCAGCTTAGGGGGGTACACCGGGGAGCTGTTTTTT	CASSLGGYTGELFF
.	TRBV27	TRBJ2-3	.	TGTGCCAGCAGTTTATTCCCAGGAGAGAGCGCAGATACGCAGTATTTT	CASSLFPGESADTQYF
.	TRBV2	TRBJ2-7	TRBD1	TGTGCCAGCAGTGAAAACAGGGGCGGCGAGCAGTACTTC	CASSENRGGEQYF
once	TRBV7-9	TRBJ2-2	.	TGTGCCAGCAGCTCCAGTAACACCGGGGAGCTGTTTTTT	CASSSSNTGELFF
.	TRBV29-1	TRBJ2-5	TRBD1	TGCAGCGTTGTGGGACAGGGGGCGTCTGGGACCCAGTACTTC	CSVVGQGASGTQYF
.	TRBV4-3	TRBJ1-1	.	TGCGCCAGCAGCCAAGCGATTTTGGGGGAGACTGAAGCTTTCTTT	CASSQAILGETEAFF
few	TRBV5-6	TRBJ2-7	TRBD1	TGTGCCAGCAGCCGCAGAGGGACAGGTACCCCCTACGAGCAGTACTTC	CASSRRGTGTPYEQYF